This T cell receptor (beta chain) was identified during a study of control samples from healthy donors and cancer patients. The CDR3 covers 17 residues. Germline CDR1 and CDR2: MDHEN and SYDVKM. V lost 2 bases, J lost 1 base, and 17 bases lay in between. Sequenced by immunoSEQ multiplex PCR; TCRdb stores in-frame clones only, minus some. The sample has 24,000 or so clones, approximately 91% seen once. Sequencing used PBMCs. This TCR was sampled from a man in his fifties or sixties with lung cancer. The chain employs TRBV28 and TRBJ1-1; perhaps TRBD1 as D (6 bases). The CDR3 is CASSLVQGPLSNTEAFF. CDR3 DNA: TGTGCCAGCAGTTTAGTACAGGGTCCCCTCTCGAACACTGAAGCTTTCTTT.